Presented here are 8 T cell receptor beta chains from one specimen sequenced in a study of blood T cell repertoires in COVID-19. TCRdb's table, derived via immunoSEQ multiplex PCR, lists solely in-frame clones and lacks some. The data show 200,000 to 250,000 clones, with roughly 84% seen just once and about 8% held by the top ten. The sequenced material came from peripheral blood. These receptors originate from a woman aged 45-59 years with acute or convalescent COVID-19.

The J gene is TRBJ1-2, the V gene TRBV13; 9 nucleotides line up with TRBD1. The germline V gene encodes CDR1 PRHDT and CDR2 FYEKMQ (reference sequence). The CDR3 spans 14 residues. J lost 6 bases, V lost 5 bases, and 7 bases had no gene match. In DNA, the CDR3 is TGTGCCAGCAGCCCCCGGGACAGGGTACATGGCTACACCTTC. This translates into CASSPRDRVHGYTF.

This chain connects TRBV5-5 to TRBJ2-7; the D is unclear. CDR1 is SGHKS, CDR2 YYEKEE, per germline (reference sequence). Trimming took 0 bases from V and 0 from J, leaving 7 bases between them. This CDR3 has 14 residues. CDR3 sequence: CASSLVRTSYEQYF. CDR3 coding DNA: TGTGCCAGCAGCTTGGTTAGAACCTCCTACGAGCAGTACTTC.

The chain uses TRBV19 and TRBJ1-6; a possible D gene is TRBD1 (5 bases). Trimming shortened V by 7 bases and J by 4 bases, and 11 bases separated the two germline ends. Germline CDR1 reads LNHDA; CDR2 reads SQIVND (reference sequence). This CDR3 region has 14 residues. CDR3 nucleotides: TGTGCCAGTAACGTTGACAGTTATAATTCACCCCTCCACTTT. This gives the protein CASNVDSYNSPLHF.

This clone came up a few times. CDR3 sequence (DNA): TGCGCCAGCAGTGCAGGGGCATATGGCTACACCTTC. Translation gives CASSAGAYGYTF. The genes are TRBV10-1 and TRBJ1-2; TRBD1 might be the D (6 bases). The CDR3 is 12 amino acids. Per the germline V gene, CDR1 is WNHNN and CDR2 is SYGVQD (reference sequence). Trimming cost V 4 bases and J 5 bases, with 8 bases left between them.

The chain uses TRBV27 and TRBJ2-7; TRBD2 matches 9 bases. Germline V gene lookup returns CDR1 MNHEY and CDR2 SMNVEV (reference sequence). The CDR3 consists of 17 residues. V was clipped by 1 base and J by 1 base; unmatched bases: 8. The CDR3 nucleotides read TGTGCCAGCAGTTTATTAAACCCTAGCGGGATGTCCTACGAGCAGTACTTC. Translating it yields CASSLLNPSGMSYEQYF.

This chain joins TRBV28 and TRBJ1-6; 9 positions match TRBD1. Germline V gives CDR1 MDHEN, CDR2 SYDVKM. The CDR3 length is 14 residues. Germline trimming cut 7 bases from V and 6 bases from J; bases unmatched to any gene: 4. The chain's CDR3 is CASNWGQGNSPLHF. CDR3 coding DNA: TGTGCCAGCAATTGGGGACAGGGTAATTCACCCCTCCACTTT.

The chain recombines TRBV10-3 with TRBJ2-5; 11 nucleotides line up with TRBD2. The CDR3 loop spans 14 amino acids. V lost 9 bases, J lost 5 bases, and 8 bases stayed unmatched. Germline-derived CDR1 and CDR2 are ENHRY and SYGVKD. DNA for the CDR3: TGTGCCATTGGGGTAGCGGGAGGGAGTGAGACCCAGTACTTC. Its translation: CAIGVAGGSETQYF.

The rearrangement links TRBV30 to TRBJ2-7; TRBD1 matches at 11 bases. V was clipped by 3 bases and J by 1 base; unmatched bases: 5. The CDR3 loop spans 15 amino acids. From germline, CDR1 is GTSNPN and CDR2 SVGIG (reference sequence). The chain's CDR3 is CAWSPGTGGSYEQYF. The CDR3 DNA sequence: TGTGCCTGGAGCCCCGGGACAGGGGGATCCTACGAGCAGTACTTC. The full variable domain, its missing parts supplied by reference TRBV30 and TRBJ2-7, is SQTIHQWPATLVQPVGSPLSLECTVEGTSNPNLYWYRQAAGRGLQLLFYSVGIGQISSEVPQNLSASRPQDRQFILSSKKLLLSDSGFYLCAWSPGTGGSYEQYFGPGTRLTVT.